This T cell receptor (beta chain) originates from a study of regulatory dendritic cells for organ transplantation. Study as a whole: Regulatory dendritic cells came from monocytes given vitamin D3 and IL-10. On day 6, the dendritic cells were exposed to LPS.

The method was immunoSEQ multiplex PCR; TCRdb's version includes in-frame clones alone and lacks a portion of them. The profile covers over 9,000 clones, with roughly 86% appearing a single time and under 0.45% taken by the ten largest. This clone was recorded once. As yet, its antigen is unknown. Allogeneic regulatory or mature dendritic cells were co-cultured for about 5 days with CFSE-labeled sorted T cells at 1:10. Findings of the study overall: Memory T cells were less diverse than naive, with memory CD8+ most oligoclonal. The most alloreactive TCR clonotypes were found in resting memory CD8+ cells.

Trimming shortened V by 5 bases and J by 2 bases, and 13 bases separated the two germline ends. The CDR3 totals 14 residues. Germline V gene lookup returns CDR1 SGHNT and CDR2 YYREEE (reference sequence). The clonotype was recovered from a human donor in good health. The chain carries TRBV5-4 and TRBJ1-1; D ambiguous. The specimen was naive CD8+ T cells from blood cultured with dendritic cells. The subset is: CD45RA+ naive T cells. CDR3 amino acids: CASSWSGFNTEAFF. For the CDR3, the DNA is TGTGCCAGCAGTTGGTCGGGGTTTAACACTGAAGCTTTCTTT. Combining the CDR3 with reference TRBV5-4 and TRBJ1-1 gives the whole variable domain ETGVTQSPTHLIKTRGQQVTLRCSSQSGHNTVSWYQQALGQGPQFIFQYYREEENGRGNFPPRFSGLQFPNYSSELNVNALELDDSALYLCASSWSGFNTEAFFGQGTRLTVV.